This T cell receptor (beta chain) came from a study of untreated major depressive disorder (dated by TCRdb to 2016 to 2019). About the full investigation: The study was a cross-sectional case-control comparison of T cell phenotype and TCR repertoire between antidepressant-free major depressive disorder patients and individually matched non-depressed controls. Differences in Vbeta 5.1, Vbeta 11 and Vbeta 22 usage observed by flow cytometry in the whole cohort were followed up by sequencing. The study at large found these results: In every sequenced subject, the top five TRBV05-01 clones were all identified as private clones. In the sequencing data, TRBV25-01 and TRBV02-01 usage was found to follow the flow-cytometry pattern, although statistical significance was not reached. A comparatively small study sample was produced by the strict matching and exclusion criteria, and the generalizability of findings was thereby limited. Higher TRBV05-01 (Vbeta 5.1) usage among CD4+ T cells of depressed patients compared with controls was confirmed by sequencing, with p = 0.040 in a one-tailed test. For the sequencing comparisons, one-tailed planned tests were applied to only three preselected Vbeta families.

In regard to this clone: Its cognate antigen has yet to be identified. Per-nucleotide qualities are absent, and no much larger clonotype sits a single base away.

There are 14 amino acids in the CDR3, from cysteine to phenylalanine inclusive. The kept DNA is CDR3 alone, 42 bases in frame from the first base. CDR1 and CDR2 were assigned from the germline V gene (reference sequence) as GTSNPN and SVGIG. Trimming takes 7 bases off V and 5 bases off J; junction bases not matched to a gene: 12. The Qiagen DNeasy Blood and Tissue Kit was used to extract total genomic DNA from the purified CD4+ T cells. Amplification and sequencing of the TCRbeta CDR3 region, as defined according to IMGT, were carried out with immunoSEQ immunosequencing protocols. For the original study's pipeline: Raw sequence data were preprocessed by the immunoSEQ service for PCR and sequencing error correction. The sequence data were imported into the immunoSEQ Analyzer and were further analyzed using VDJtools v1.0.7. Patient-control differences were tested with the paired Wilcoxon signed-rank test. As stored in TCRdb, this immuneACCESS dataset retains in-frame rearrangements with V and J assigned. A fraction of the clones does not appear; measured against another copy, unresolved V genes explain less than half of the discrepancy, and the remainder lacks a known reason. The V and J calls and clone size come from that table; D and trimming were worked out from the DNA. The sample has 20,000 to 25,000 clones on record, over 75% of them singletons. Together, the top ten hold 4.5% to 6.5% of the sample.

Each depressed patient was matched pairwise with a non-depressed control on sex, age, current smoking status and body mass index. European descent was reported for all participants. Controls had no current or lifetime mood disorder and scored 5 or less on the Quick Inventory of Depressive Symptoms-Self Report. Major medical conditions, Axis I/II comorbidities, regular medication or illicit drug use, and drinking over 100 g alcohol a week were all grounds for excluding any participant. Approximately 30 ml of peripheral blood was collected into EDTA tubes from each participant. Using the BD IMag Human CD4 T Lymphocyte Enrichment Set, CD4+ T cells were purified from thawed PBMCs via magnetic negative selection. Flow cytometry confirmed that the CD4+ enrichment method typically gave roughly 95% purity. A subgroup of a handful of case-control pairs, chosen blind to the chemokine receptor expression and flow-cytometric repertoire skewing results, underwent TCRbeta sequencing. All blood samples were collected in the morning at 8:00 a.m., and PBMCs were isolated by Ficoll-Hypaque gradient centrifugation. PBMCs were cryopreserved by gradual cooling to -80 degrees C and were kept in liquid nitrogen until assay.

This chain joins TRBV30 to TRBJ2-5, with 8 middle bases fitting TRBD2. The origin of this receptor is a woman aged 25 to 39 in good health. Sequencing was performed on CD4+ T cells from PBMCs. Here is the DNA: TGTGCCTTTACCGGGACTCCGGGGGGGGAGACCCAGTACTTC. Translation gives CAFTGTPGGETQYF.